This T cell receptor beta chain was sequenced during a study of T-cell reconstitution after alpha-beta-depleted transplantation in children. Note on this clonotype: Its antigen is as yet unknown.

Study-wide findings and caveats: After transplant, at about two months, alpha-beta T cells were reportedly derived from several hundred expanded graft clones. Fresh T-cell production supplied most of the T-cell counts and diversity seen one year after transplant. At day 60, the high TCRbeta diversity found in some patients originated from recipient T cells and thymic progenitors that had survived.

Unique molecular identifiers were used to barcode this TCRbeta library. Using its own MiXCR run on the PCR reads, TCRdb lists one record per CDR3 protein. The sample lists approximately 430,000 distinct CDR3 sequences, about 16% occurring once. This sample comprised PBMCs, mostly from graft donor cells, obtained 360 days after TCRalphabeta/CD19-depleted stem cell transplant. This TCR came from a boy under three years old who had a stem cell transplant for Wiskott-Aldrich syndrome, so the T cells may come from the graft donor.

CDR3 in amino acids: CAISESDRGNAKNIQYF. CDR3 DNA: TGTGCCATCAGTGAGTCGGACAGGGGGAATGCCAAAAACATTCAGTACTTC. This chain links TRBV10-3 with TRBJ2-4; 10 nucleotides agree with TRBD1. The V gene's germline CDR1 is ENHRY and CDR2 SYGVKD. The CDR3 runs to 17 residues. Trimming removed 0 bases from V and 1 base from J; junction bases left unmatched: 3.